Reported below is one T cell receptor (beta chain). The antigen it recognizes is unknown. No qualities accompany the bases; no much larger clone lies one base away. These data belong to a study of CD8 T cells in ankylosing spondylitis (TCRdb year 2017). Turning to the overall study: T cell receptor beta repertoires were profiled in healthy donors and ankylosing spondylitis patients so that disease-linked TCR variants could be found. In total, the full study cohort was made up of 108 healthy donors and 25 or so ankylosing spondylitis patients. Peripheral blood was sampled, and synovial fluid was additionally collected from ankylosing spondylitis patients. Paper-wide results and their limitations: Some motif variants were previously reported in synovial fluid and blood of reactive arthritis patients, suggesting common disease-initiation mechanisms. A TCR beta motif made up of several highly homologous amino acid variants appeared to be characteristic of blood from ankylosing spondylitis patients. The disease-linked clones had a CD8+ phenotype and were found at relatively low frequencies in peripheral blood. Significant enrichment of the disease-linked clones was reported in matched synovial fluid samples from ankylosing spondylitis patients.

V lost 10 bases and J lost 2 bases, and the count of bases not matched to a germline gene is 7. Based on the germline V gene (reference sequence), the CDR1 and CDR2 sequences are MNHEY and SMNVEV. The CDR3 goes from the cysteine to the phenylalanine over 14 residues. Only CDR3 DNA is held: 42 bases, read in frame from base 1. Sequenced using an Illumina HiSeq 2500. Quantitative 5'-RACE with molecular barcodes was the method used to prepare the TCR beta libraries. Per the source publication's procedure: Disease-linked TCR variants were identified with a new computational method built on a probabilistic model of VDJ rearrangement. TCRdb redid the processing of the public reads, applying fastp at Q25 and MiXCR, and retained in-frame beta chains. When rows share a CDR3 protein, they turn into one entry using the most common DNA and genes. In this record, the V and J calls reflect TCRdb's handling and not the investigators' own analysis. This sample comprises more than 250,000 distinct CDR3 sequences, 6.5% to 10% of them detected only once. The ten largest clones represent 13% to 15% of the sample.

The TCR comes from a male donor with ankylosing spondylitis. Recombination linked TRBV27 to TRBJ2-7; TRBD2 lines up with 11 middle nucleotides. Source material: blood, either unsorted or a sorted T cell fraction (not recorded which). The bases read TGTGCCACCATGACTAGCGGGATTACCTACGAGCAGTACTTC. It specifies CATMTSGITYEQYF.